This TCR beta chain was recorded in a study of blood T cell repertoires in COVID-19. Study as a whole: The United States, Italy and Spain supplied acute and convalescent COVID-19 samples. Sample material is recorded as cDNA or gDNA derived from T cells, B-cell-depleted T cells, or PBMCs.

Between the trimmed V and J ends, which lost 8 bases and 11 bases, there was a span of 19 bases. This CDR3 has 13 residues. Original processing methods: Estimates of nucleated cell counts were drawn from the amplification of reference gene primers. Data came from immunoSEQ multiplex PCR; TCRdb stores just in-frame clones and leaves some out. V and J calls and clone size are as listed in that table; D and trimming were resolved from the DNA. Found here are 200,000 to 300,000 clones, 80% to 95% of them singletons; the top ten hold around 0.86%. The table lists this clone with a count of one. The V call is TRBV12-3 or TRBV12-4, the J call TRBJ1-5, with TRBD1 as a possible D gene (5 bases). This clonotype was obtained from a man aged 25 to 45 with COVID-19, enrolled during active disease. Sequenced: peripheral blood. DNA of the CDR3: TGTGCCAGCGGAAACTCGGCAGGGCGAACCCAGCATTTT. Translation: CASGNSAGRTQHF.